One T cell receptor (beta chain) is described in this entry. The target antigen is unknown. The data originate from a study of T cell responses to AZD1222 COVID-19 vaccine. Assay: immunoSEQ multiplex PCR; the TCRdb copy retains only in-frame clones and omits some. The table has 95,000 to 150,000 clones, approximately 88% seen once. Germline values: CDR1 SGHNT, CDR2 YYREEE (reference sequence). The CDR3 sequence is 14 residues long. Germline trimming cut 6 bases from V and 5 bases from J; bases unmatched to any gene: 7. Points from the study as a whole: Clonal diversity was possibly underestimated, and white British individuals and females predominated among donors.

Sequencing used peripheral blood, obtained on day 0 of AZD1222 vaccination. The sequence was obtained from an adult in good health. This sequence joins TRBV5-4 and TRBJ2-3; 9 positions match TRBD2. CDR3 coding DNA: TGTGCCAGCATTGGCGGGGGGGCTAAAGATACGCAGTATTTT. Residues: CASIGGGAKDTQYF.